Presented here are 17 T cell receptor beta chains from one specimen sequenced in a study of blood T cells in healthy people across ages. For the second PCR, which ran for roughly 7 to 11 cycles, a sample-barcoded 5' primer and a J-beta primer mix were used. TCRdb re-derived calls from the 5' RACE reads in MiXCR, one entry per CDR3 protein. This table has fewer than 900,000 distinct CDR3 sequences, about 37% appearing once. Source material: blood. These receptors were obtained from a man between 18 and 35 years old in good health.

The chain is built from TRBV10-3 and TRBJ1-3, with D possibly being TRBD1 (5 bases). Looked up from germline, CDR1 is ENHRY and CDR2 is SYGVKD. The CDR3 sequence is 14 residues long. V gave up 3 bases and J gave up 1 base, with 7 bases separating them. The chain's CDR3 is CAISDEGSGNTIYF. For the CDR3, the DNA is TGTGCCATCAGTGATGAGGGGTCTGGAAACACCATATATTTT.

This clonotype showed up just a few times. The chain links TRBV20-1 to TRBJ2-2, with D perhaps matching TRBD1 or TRBD2 (6 bases each). This CDR3 is built from 14 residues. Trimming pared 3 bases from V and 6 bases from J, leaving 14 bases between. The germline gives CDR1 DFQATT, CDR2 SNEGSKA (reference sequence). The CDR3 reads CSASLGGSAGELFF. The CDR3 DNA sequence: TGCAGTGCTAGCCTCGGGGGCTCGGCCGGGGAGCTGTTTTTT.

This CDR3 reads CATSRDRDQPQHF. The CDR3, as DNA: TGTGCCACCAGCAGAGACAGAGATCAGCCCCAGCATTTT. The chain combines TRBV15 with TRBJ1-5; D call uncertain. Germline assignment: CDR1 LNHNV and CDR2 YYDKDF (reference sequence). The length of the CDR3 is 13 residues. V was cut by 0 bases and J by 5 bases, with 5 bases left in between.

This chain joins TRBV7-2 and TRBJ2-3, with 9 positions matching TRBD2. Germline CDR1 SGHTA, CDR2 FQGNSA. This CDR3 is built from 16 residues. V was clipped by 1 base and J by 2 bases; unmatched bases: 4. CDR3 sequence reads: CASSLGAGGVTDTQYF. The CDR3 DNA is TGTGCCAGCAGCTTAGGAGCGGGGGGAGTCACAGATACGCAGTATTTT.

The rearrangement links TRBV6-1 to TRBJ2-7; D is perhaps TRBD2 (5 bases). The CDR3 is 13 amino acids. V was trimmed by 8 bases and J by 0 bases, leaving 11 bases between them. Germline assignment: CDR1 MNHNS and CDR2 SASEGT. CDR3 DNA: TGTGCCAGCCGGGCCACTAGCTCCTACGAGCAGTACTTC. This gives the protein CASRATSSYEQYF.

The CDR3 DNA reads as TGTGCCAGCAGCTTAGGGGACAGAACCTACGAGCAGTTCTTC. This codes for CASSLGDRTYEQFF. The chain links TRBV7-2 to TRBJ2-1; 7 nucleotides agree with TRBD1. Germline V gives CDR1 SGHTA, CDR2 FQGNSA. The V gene end was trimmed by 1 base and the J gene end by 10 bases; junction bases not matched to a gene: 7. CDR3 size: 14 residues.

This clonotype was counted at least ten times. The chain has TRBV12-3 or TRBV12-4 and TRBJ2-1; 8 positions match TRBD1. Trimming took 1 base from V and 12 from J; bases not matched to a gene: 5. The length of the CDR3 is 13 residues. The CDR3 DNA reads TGTGCCAGCAGTTTAGTTACCGGGACAGGGCAGTTCTTC. Protein sequence: CASSLVTGTGQFF.

This clonotype was counted ten times or more. The rearrangement joins TRBV4-3 to TRBJ2-1; 7 positions agree with TRBD2. The junction had 6 bases not matched to a gene; V was cut back by 0 bases and J by 4 bases. The CDR3 loop spans 16 amino acids. The germline CDR1 and CDR2 sequences are LGHNA and YSLEER. The CDR3 DNA reads as TGCGCCAGCAGCCAAGATAGGCGGGGGTCGTACAATGAGCAGTTCTTC. Its translation is CASSQDRRGSYNEQFF.

Many counts were recorded for this clonotype. This chain links TRBV15 with TRBJ1-5, with no clear D. V lost 0 bases, J lost 0 bases, and 3 bases lay in between. Germline CDR1 and CDR2: LNHNV and YYDKDF (reference sequence). The CDR3 length is 14 residues. For the CDR3, the DNA is TGTGCCACCAGCAGAGATCATAGCAATCAGCCCCAGCATTTT. Encoded protein: CATSRDHSNQPQHF.

V gene TRBV20-1 combines with J gene TRBJ2-2; unclear D gene. Germline V gene sequence: CDR1 DFQATT, CDR2 SNEGSKA (reference sequence). The CDR3 totals 14 residues. Between the trimmed V and J ends, which lost 1 base and 1 base, there was a span of 7 bases. CDR3 in amino acids: CSARVSGNTGELFF. The CDR3 region has the DNA TGCAGTGCTAGAGTGTCGGGGAACACCGGGGAGCTGTTTTTT.

This clonotype was found a few times. The chain recombines TRBV29-1 with TRBJ2-2; 7 nucleotides match TRBD1. Unmatched junction bases numbered 6, after V lost 5 bases and J lost 3 bases. The V gene's germline CDR1 is SQVTM and CDR2 ANQGSEA. The CDR3 loop spans 14 amino acids. The CDR3 sequence is CSVRGRRDTGELFF. In DNA form, the CDR3 reads TGCAGCGTTAGGGGGCGCCGGGACACCGGGGAGCTGTTTTTT.

This chain's CDR3 is CASRKGQGESNQPQHF. The CDR3 nucleotides read TGTGCCAGCAGGAAGGGACAGGGGGAAAGCAATCAGCCCCAGCATTTT. The chain uses TRBV2 and TRBJ1-5, with 11 nucleotides matching TRBD1. The CDR3 sequence is 16 residues long. Germline CDR1 reads SNHLY; CDR2 reads FYNNEI. V trimming: 6 bases; J trimming: 1 base; junction bases outside the gene matches: 5.

The chain couples TRBV15 to TRBJ1-5; D gene uncertain. V lost 0 bases and J 5 bases, leaving 17 bases between the germline ends. CDR1 is LNHNV and CDR2 is YYDKDF in the germline V gene (reference sequence). This CDR3 is built from 17 residues. Here the CDR3 DNA reads TGTGCCACCAGCAGAGATCCGCCAGGAGTACTATATCAGCCCCAGCATTTT. Its protein is CATSRDPPGVLYQPQHF.

This clonotype was found many times. The rearrangement joins TRBV7-9 to TRBJ2-6, with a weak D call TRBD2 (6 bases). CDR3 length equals 19 residues. Germline V gene lookup returns CDR1 SEHNR and CDR2 FQNEAQ (reference sequence). Between the trimmed V and J ends, which lost 0 bases and 0 bases, there was a span of 15 bases. The CDR3, as DNA: TGTGCCAGCAGCTTAGCGGGAGGAGGTCTCAACTCTGGGGCCAACGTCCTGACTTTC. Translated: CASSLAGGGLNSGANVLTF.

V gene TRBV20-1 combines with J gene TRBJ2-7; 8 nucleotides match TRBD1. The V gene's germline CDR1 is DFQATT and CDR2 SNEGSKA (reference sequence). The CDR3 consists of 16 residues. Unmatched junction bases numbered 14, after V lost 4 bases and J lost 3 bases. In DNA form, the CDR3 reads TGCAGTGCTACCCAAACCCGGACAGGGATACTCTACGAGCAGTACTTC. Translated: CSATQTRTGILYEQYF.

The V gene is TRBV19, the J gene TRBJ1-2; D remains ambiguous. Germline values: CDR1 LNHDA, CDR2 SQIVND (reference sequence). The CDR3 runs to 10 residues. The V end was cut by 11 bases, the J end by 8 bases, with 12 bases between. CDR3 protein: CAGRSRGYTF. The CDR3 DNA follows: TGTGCCGGTCGGAGCAGGGGCTACACCTTC.

A note on this clonotype: The junction departs from the called germline gene at one end, perhaps through a read error. This sequence joins TRBV11-2 and TRBJ2-1; the D gene is possibly TRBD2 (5 bases). The CDR3 sequence is 15 residues long. Germline-derived CDR1 and CDR2 are SGHAT and FQNNGV. CDR3 protein: CASSTGGPSFNEQFF. The CDR3 coding sequence is TGTGCCAGCAGCACCGGCGGGCCCTCCTTCAATGAGCAGTTCTTC.